This T cell receptor (beta chain) emerged from a study of CD8 T cells in ankylosing spondylitis (dated by TCRdb to 2016 to 2017). Notes on the research overall: To find TCR variants linked to disease, the study profiled T cell receptor beta repertoires in ankylosing spondylitis patients and healthy donors. Peripheral blood samples were taken, and synovial fluid was additionally collected from ankylosing spondylitis patients. The whole study cohort included under 140 healthy donors and around 24 ankylosing spondylitis patients. The research as a whole found: Significant enrichment of the disease-linked clones was reported in matched synovial fluid samples from ankylosing spondylitis patients. Some motif variants had previously been reported in the synovial fluid and blood of reactive arthritis patients, which suggests shared mechanisms of disease initiation. The disease-linked clones showed a CD8+ phenotype and occurred at relatively low frequencies in peripheral blood. A TCR beta motif made up of several highly homologous amino acid variants appeared to be characteristic of blood from ankylosing spondylitis patients.

CDR1 and CDR2 were assigned from the germline V gene as SGHTA and FQGTGA. The CDR3 sequence holds 14 residues, the cysteine and phenylalanine included. Only the CDR3 portion is preserved as DNA: 42 bases, with reading frame beginning at the first base. The junction carries 14 bases between V and J, which are trimmed by 4 bases and 7 bases respectively. TCRdb lists the instrument as Illumina HiSeq 2500. TCR beta libraries were prepared by quantitative 5'-RACE with molecular barcodes. The authors processed their data as follows. To identify disease-linked TCR variants, a new computational method was used, one built on a probabilistic model of VDJ rearrangement. Using fastp at Q25 and MiXCR, TCRdb reprocessed the public reads and kept productive beta chains. Merged by CDR3 protein, the rows form single entries marked with the most common genes and DNA. The V and J calls, along with clone size, are taken from TCRdb and not from the paper's own processing. This sample lists about 440,000 distinct CDR3 sequences; 17% were detected once. Approximately 0.97% of the sample lies in the top ten.

As concerns this clonotype: Its target antigen remains unknown. Base qualities are not provided; no much larger clone lies one nucleotide away.

The chain uses TRBV7-3 and TRBJ2-1; the D gene remains uncertain. The sequencing sample was made of blood, either unsorted or a sorted T cell fraction (not recorded which). The source of this sequence is a male donor with ankylosing spondylitis. This receptor has the CDR3 CASSSRSPSNEQFF. The DNA sequence reads TGTGCCAGCAGCTCGAGGAGCCCCAGTAATGAGCAGTTCTTC. With the portions outside the CDR3 filled from the reference TRBV7-3 and TRBJ2-1 genes, the complete variable region becomes GAGVSQTPSNKVTEKGKYVELRCDPISGHTALYWYRQSLGQGPEFLIYFQGTGAADDSGLPNDRFFAVRPEGSVSTLKIQRTERGDSAVYLCASSSRSPSNEQFFGPGTRLTVL.